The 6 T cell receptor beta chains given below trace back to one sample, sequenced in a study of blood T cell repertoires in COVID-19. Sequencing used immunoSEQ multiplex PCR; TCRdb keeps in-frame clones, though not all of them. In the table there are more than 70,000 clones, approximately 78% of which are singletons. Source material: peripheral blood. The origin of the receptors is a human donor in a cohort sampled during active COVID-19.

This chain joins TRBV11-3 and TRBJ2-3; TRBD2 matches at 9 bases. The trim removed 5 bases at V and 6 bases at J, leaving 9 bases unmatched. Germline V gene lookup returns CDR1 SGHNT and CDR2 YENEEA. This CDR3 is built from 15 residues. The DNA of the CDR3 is TGTGCCAGCAGCCCTGCCGGGACTAGCCGCGATACGCAGTATTTT. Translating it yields CASSPAGTSRDTQYF.

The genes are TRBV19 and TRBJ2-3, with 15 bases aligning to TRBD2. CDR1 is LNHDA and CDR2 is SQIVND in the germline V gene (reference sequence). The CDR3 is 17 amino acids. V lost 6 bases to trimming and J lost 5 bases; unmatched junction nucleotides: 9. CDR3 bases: TGTGCCAGTAGATCTCTCGGACTAGCGGGGGGGGTAGATACGCAGTATTTT. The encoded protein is CASRSLGLAGGVDTQYF.

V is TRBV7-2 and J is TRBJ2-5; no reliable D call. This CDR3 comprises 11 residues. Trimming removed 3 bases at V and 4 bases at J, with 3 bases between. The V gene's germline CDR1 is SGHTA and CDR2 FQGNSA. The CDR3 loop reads CASSFRETQYF. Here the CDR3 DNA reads TGTGCCAGCAGCTTCAGAGAGACCCAGTACTTC.

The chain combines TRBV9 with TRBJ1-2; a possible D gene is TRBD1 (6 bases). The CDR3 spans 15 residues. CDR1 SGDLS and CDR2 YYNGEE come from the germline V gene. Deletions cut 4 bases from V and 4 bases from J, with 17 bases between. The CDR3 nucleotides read TGTGCCAGCAGCTACGGCGCGGGGGGCGGCTATGGCTACACCTTC. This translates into CASSYGAGGGYGYTF.

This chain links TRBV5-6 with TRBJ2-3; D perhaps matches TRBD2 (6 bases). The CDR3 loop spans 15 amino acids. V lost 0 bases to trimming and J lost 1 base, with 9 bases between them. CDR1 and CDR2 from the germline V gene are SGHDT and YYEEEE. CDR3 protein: CASSLAGLGTDTQYF. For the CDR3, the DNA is TGTGCCAGCAGCTTGGCGGGACTTGGCACAGATACGCAGTATTTT.

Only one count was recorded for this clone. CDR3 loop: CASSVDLGTGRRDGYTF. Here the CDR3 DNA reads TGTGCCAGCAGCGTAGACCTGGGGACAGGGCGACGCGATGGCTACACCTTC. The V call is TRBV9, the J call TRBJ1-2, with 9 bases fitting TRBD1. The junction had 12 bases not matched to a gene; V was cut back by 0 bases and J by 6 bases. Per germline, CDR1 SGDLS and CDR2 YYNGEE. The CDR3 is 17 residues long. Full variable domain (missing parts from reference TRBV9 and TRBJ1-2): DSGVTQTPKHLITATGQRVTLRCSPRSGDLSVYWYQQSLDQGLQFLIQYYNGEERAKGNILERFSAQQFPDLHSELNLSSLELGDSALYFCASSVDLGTGRRDGYTFGSGTRLTVV.